This T cell receptor beta chain was found in a study of regulatory T cells in long-lasting Graves disease. This clonotype has a handful of counts. Time point described: newly diagnosed GD, antithyroid drugs for less than 3 months. The TCR library was made from RNA extracted from PBMCs. Libraries of TCR beta came from iRepertoire HTBI primers plus Arm-PCR of CDR3 regions. In TCRdb, the multiplex PCR reads were re-called with MiXCR into one record per CDR3 protein. The sample has about 620,000 distinct CDR3 sequences, 16% seen once. Germline V gives CDR1 LNHDA, CDR2 SQIVND (reference sequence). V was pared by 6 bases and J by 2 bases, with 13 bases between. This CDR3 comprises 14 residues. The same data also went into a second study, on T cells in Graves' hyperthyroidism and ophthalmopathy. Per that paper: The diagnostic basis comprised clinical symptoms, serum thyroxine and TRAb, thyroid ultrasound and orbital computed tomography. Most thyroid clonotypes with frequency above 0.001 were detected in blood.

The source material was peripheral blood mononuclear cells (PBMCs), sampled at new diagnosis, from a patient treated with antithyroid drugs. The chain recombines TRBV19 with TRBJ1-2; D gene uncertain. The receptor comes from a woman aged 30 to 39 with Graves disease. The CDR3 spells CASRGRAINYGYTF. DNA for the CDR3: TGTGCCAGTAGAGGACGGGCGATAAACTATGGCTACACCTTC. The full variable domain, rest sourced from reference TRBV19 and TRBJ1-2, is DGGITQSPKYLFRKEGQNVTLSCEQNLNHDAMYWYRQDPGQGLRLIYYSQIVNDFQKGDIAEGYSVSREKKESFPLTVTSAQKNPTAFYLCASRGRAINYGYTFGSGTRLTVV.